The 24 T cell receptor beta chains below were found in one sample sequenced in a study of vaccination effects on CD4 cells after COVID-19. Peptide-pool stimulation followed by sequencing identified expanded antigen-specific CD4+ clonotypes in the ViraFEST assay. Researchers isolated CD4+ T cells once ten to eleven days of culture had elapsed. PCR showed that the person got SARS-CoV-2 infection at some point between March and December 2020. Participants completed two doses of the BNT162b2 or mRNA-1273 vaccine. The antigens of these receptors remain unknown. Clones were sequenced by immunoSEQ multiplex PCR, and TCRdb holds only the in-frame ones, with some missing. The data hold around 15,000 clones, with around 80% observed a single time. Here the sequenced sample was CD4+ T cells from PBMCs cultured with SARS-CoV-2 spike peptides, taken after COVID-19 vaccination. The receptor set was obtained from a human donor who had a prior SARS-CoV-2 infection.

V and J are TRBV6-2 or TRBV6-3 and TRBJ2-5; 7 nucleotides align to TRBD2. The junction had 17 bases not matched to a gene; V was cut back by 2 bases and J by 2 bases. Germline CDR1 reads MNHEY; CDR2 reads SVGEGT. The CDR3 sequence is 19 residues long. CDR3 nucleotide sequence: TGTGCCAGCAGTTACCCGATACCTCTACTAGCGCCGGGACAAGAGACCCAGTACTTC. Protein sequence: CASSYPIPLLAPGQETQYF.

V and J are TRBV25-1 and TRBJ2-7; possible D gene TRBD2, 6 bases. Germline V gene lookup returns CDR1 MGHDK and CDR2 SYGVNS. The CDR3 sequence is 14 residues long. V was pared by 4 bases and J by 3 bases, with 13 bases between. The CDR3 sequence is CASSAHTGSYEQYF. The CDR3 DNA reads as TGTGCCAGCAGTGCCCACACCGGGAGCTACGAGCAGTACTTC.

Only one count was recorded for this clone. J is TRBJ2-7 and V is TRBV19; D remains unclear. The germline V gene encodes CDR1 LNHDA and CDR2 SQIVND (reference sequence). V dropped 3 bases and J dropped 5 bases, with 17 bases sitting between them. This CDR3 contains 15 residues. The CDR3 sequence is CASSIRYTGADEQYF. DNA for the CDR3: TGTGCCAGTAGTATTCGGTACACTGGCGCCGACGAGCAGTACTTC.

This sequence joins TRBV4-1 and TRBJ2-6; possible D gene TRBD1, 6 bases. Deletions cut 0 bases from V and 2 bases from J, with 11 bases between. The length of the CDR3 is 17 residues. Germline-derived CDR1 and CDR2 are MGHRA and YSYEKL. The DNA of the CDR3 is TGCGCCAGCAGCCAAGATTGGCCAGGGGCTGGGGCCAACGTCCTGACTTTC. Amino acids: CASSQDWPGAGANVLTF.

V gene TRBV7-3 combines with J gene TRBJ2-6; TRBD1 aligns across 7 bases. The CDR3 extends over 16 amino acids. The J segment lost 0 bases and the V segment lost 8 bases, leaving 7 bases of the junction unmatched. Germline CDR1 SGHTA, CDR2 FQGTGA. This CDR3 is CASRDSAHSGANVLTF. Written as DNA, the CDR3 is TGTGCCAGCCGGGACAGCGCCCACTCTGGGGCCAACGTCCTGACTTTC.

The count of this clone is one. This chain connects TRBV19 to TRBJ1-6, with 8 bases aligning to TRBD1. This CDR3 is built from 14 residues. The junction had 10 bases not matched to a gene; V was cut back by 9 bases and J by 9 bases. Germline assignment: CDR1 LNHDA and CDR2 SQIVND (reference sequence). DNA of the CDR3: TGTGCCAGGGACAGGGTTTATTTCCCTTCACCCCTCCACTTT. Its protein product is CARDRVYFPSPLHF. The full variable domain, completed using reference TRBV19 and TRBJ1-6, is DGGITQSPKYLFRKEGQNVTLSCEQNLNHDAMYWYRQDPGQGLRLIYYSQIVNDFQKGDIAEGYSVSREKKESFPLTVTSAQKNPTAFYLCARDRVYFPSPLHFGNGTRLTVT.

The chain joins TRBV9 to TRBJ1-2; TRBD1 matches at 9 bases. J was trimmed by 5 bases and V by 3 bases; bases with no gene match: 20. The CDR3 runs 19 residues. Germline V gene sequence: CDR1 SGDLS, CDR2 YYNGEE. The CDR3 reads CASSAYGLMGQGWEYGYTF. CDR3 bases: TGTGCCAGCAGCGCGTACGGATTAATGGGACAGGGATGGGAGTATGGCTACACCTTC. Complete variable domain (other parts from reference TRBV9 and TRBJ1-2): DSGVTQTPKHLITATGQRVTLRCSPRSGDLSVYWYQQSLDQGLQFLIQYYNGEERAKGNILERFSAQQFPDLHSELNLSSLELGDSALYFCASSAYGLMGQGWEYGYTFGSGTRLTVV.

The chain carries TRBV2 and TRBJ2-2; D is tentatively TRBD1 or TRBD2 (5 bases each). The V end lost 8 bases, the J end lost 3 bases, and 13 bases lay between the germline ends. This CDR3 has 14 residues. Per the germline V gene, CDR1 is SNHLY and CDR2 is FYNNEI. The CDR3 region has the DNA TGTGCCAGCCGAGGGCGCAGGGACACCGGGGAGCTGTTTTTT. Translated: CASRGRRDTGELFF.

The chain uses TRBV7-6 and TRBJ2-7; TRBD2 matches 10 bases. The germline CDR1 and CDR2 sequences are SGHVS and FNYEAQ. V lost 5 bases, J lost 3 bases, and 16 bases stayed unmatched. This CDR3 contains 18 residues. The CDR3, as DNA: TGTGCCAGCAGCATAAAACCCACCACTAGCGGGGAATACTACGAGCAGTACTTC. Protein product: CASSIKPTTSGEYYEQYF.

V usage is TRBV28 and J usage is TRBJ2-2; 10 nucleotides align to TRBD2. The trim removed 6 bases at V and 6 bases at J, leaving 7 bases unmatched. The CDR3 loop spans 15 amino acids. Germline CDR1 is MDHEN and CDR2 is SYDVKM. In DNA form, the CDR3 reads TGTGCCAGCAGCGAGCGGGAGGGCCCGGCCGGGGAGCTGTTTTTT. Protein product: CASSEREGPAGELFF.

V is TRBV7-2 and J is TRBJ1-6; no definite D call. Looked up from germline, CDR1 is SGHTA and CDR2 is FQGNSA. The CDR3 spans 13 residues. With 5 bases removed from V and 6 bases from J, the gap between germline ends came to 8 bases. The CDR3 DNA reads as TGTGCCAGCAGCCCCCACTCTAATTCACCCCTCCACTTT. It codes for CASSPHSNSPLHF.

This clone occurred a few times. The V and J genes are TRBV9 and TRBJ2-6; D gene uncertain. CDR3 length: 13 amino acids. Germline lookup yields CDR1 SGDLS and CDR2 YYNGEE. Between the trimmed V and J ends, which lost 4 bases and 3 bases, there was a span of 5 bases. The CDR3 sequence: CASSLVGANVLTF. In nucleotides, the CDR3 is TGTGCCAGCAGCTTGGTTGGGGCCAACGTCCTGACTTTC.

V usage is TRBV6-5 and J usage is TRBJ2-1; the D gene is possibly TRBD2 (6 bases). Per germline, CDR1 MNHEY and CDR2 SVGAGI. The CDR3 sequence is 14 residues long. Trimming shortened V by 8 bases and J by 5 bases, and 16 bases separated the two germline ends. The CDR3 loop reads CASPRGLDDNEQFF. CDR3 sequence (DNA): TGTGCCAGCCCAAGGGGACTGGATGACAATGAGCAGTTCTTC.

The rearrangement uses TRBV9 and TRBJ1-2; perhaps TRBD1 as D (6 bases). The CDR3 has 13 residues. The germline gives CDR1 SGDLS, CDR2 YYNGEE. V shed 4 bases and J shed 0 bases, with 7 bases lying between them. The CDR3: CASSRQANYGYTF. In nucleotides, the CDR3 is TGTGCCAGCAGCCGACAGGCTAACTATGGCTACACCTTC.

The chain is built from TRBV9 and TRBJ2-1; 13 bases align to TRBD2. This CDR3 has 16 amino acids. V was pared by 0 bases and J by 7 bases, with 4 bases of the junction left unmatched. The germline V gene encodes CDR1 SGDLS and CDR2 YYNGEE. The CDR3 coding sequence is TGTGCCAGCAGCGTAGAGGCACTAGCGGGGGGGAATGAGCAGTTCTTC. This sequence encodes CASSVEALAGGNEQFF.

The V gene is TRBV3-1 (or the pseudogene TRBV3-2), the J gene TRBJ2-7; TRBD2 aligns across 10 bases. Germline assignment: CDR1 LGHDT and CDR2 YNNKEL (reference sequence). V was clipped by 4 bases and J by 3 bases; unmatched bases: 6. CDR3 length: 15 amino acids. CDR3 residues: CASSRSSGGDYEQYF. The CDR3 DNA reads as TGTGCCAGCAGCCGTTCTAGCGGGGGTGACTACGAGCAGTACTTC.

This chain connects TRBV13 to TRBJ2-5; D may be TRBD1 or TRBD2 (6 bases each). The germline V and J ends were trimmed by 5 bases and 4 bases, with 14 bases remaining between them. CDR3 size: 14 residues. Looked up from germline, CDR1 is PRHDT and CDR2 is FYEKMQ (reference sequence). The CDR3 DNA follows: TGTGCCAGCAGCCATACAGGGAGGCCAGAGACCCAGTACTTC. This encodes CASSHTGRPETQYF. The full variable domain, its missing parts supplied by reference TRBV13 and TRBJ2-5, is AAGVIQSPRHLIKEKRETATLKCYPIPRHDTVYWYQQGPGQDPQFLISFYEKMQSDKGSIPDRFSAQQFSDYHSELNMSSLELGDSALYFCASSHTGRPETQYFGPGTRLLVL.

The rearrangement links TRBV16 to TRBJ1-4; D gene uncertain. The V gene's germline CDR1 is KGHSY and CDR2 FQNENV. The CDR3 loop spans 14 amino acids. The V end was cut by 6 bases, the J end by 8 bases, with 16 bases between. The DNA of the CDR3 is TGTGCCAGCAGTCAGGCCATCCCTCGGGAAAAACTGTTTTTT. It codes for CASSQAIPREKLFF.

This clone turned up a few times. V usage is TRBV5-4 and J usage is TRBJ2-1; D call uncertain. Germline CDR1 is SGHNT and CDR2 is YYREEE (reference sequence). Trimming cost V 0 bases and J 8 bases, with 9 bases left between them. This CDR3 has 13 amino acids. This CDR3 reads CASSLGERDEQFF. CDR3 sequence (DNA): TGTGCCAGCAGCTTGGGTGAAAGGGATGAGCAGTTCTTC.

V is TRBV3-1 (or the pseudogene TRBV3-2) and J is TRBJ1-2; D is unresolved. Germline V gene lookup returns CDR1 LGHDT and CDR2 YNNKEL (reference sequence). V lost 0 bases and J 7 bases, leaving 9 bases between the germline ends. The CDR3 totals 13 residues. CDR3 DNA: TGTGCCAGCAGCCAAGATTTAGGTCCTGGCTACACCTTC. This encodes CASSQDLGPGYTF.

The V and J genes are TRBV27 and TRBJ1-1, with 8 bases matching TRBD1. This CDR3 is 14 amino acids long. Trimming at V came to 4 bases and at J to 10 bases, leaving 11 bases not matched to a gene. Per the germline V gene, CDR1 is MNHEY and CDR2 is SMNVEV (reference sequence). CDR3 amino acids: CASSSSTGAGRAFF. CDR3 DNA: TGTGCCAGCAGTTCCTCGACAGGGGCGGGGAGAGCTTTCTTT.

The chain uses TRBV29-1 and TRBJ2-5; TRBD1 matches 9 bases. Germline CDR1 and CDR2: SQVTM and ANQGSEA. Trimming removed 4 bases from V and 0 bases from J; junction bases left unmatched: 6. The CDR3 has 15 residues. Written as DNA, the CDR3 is TGCAGCGTTGGTGGGGGACAGGGATACCAAGAGACCCAGTACTTC. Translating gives CSVGGGQGYQETQYF.

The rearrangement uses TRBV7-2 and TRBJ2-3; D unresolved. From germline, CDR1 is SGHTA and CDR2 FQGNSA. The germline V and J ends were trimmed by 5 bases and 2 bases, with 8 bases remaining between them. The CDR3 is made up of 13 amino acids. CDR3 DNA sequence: TGTGCCAGCAGCCCCCTCACCACAGATACGCAGTATTTT. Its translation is CASSPLTTDTQYF.

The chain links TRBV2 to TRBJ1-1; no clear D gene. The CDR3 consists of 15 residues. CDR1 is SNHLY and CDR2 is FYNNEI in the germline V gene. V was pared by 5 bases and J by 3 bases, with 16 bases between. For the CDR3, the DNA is TGTGCCAGCAGTCTGGGATACATGATGGACACTGAAGCTTTCTTT. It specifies CASSLGYMMDTEAFF.